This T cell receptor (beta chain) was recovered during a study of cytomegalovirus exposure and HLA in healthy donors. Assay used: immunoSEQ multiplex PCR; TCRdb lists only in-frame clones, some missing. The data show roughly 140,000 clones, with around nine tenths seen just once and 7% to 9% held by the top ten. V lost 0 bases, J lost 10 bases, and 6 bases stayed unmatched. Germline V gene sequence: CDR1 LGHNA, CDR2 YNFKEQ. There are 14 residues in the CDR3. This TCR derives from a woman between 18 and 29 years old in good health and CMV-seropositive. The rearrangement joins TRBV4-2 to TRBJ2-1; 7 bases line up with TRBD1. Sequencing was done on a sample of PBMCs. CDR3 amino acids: CASSQDSRGNEQFF. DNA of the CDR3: TGTGCCAGCAGCCAAGATAGCAGGGGGAACGAGCAGTTCTTC.